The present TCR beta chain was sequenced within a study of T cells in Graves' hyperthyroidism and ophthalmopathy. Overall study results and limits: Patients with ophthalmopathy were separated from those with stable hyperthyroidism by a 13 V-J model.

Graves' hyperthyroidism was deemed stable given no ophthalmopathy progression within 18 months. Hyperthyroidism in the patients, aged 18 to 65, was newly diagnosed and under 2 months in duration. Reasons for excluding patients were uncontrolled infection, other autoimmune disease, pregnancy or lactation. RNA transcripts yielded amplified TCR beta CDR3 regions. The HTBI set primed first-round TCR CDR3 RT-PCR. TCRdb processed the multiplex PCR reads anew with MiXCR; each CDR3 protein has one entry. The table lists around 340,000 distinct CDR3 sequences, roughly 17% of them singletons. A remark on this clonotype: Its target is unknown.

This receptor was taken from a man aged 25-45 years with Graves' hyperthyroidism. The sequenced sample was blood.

The CDR3 spells CASSGNRDVYGYTF. The DNA of the CDR3 is TGTGCCAGCAGTGGGAACAGGGACGTCTATGGCTACACCTTC. The chain links TRBV25-1 to TRBJ1-2; a possible D gene is TRBD1 (6 bases). This CDR3 has 14 amino acids. Germline V gene lookup returns CDR1 MGHDK and CDR2 SYGVNS. Trimming left V 4 bases short and J 4 bases short, with 13 bases between.